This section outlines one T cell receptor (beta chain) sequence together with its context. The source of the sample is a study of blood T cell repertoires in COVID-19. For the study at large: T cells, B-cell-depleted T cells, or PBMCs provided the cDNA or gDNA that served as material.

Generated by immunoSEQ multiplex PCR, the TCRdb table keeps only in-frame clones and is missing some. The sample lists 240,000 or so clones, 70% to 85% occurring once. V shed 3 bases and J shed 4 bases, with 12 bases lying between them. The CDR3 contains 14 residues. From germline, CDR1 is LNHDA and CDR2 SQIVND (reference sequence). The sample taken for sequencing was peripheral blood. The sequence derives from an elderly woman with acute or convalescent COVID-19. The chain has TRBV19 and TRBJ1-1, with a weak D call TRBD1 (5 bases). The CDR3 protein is CASSIRGESTEAFF. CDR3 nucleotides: TGTGCCAGTAGTATTCGGGGGGAGAGCACTGAAGCTTTCTTT.